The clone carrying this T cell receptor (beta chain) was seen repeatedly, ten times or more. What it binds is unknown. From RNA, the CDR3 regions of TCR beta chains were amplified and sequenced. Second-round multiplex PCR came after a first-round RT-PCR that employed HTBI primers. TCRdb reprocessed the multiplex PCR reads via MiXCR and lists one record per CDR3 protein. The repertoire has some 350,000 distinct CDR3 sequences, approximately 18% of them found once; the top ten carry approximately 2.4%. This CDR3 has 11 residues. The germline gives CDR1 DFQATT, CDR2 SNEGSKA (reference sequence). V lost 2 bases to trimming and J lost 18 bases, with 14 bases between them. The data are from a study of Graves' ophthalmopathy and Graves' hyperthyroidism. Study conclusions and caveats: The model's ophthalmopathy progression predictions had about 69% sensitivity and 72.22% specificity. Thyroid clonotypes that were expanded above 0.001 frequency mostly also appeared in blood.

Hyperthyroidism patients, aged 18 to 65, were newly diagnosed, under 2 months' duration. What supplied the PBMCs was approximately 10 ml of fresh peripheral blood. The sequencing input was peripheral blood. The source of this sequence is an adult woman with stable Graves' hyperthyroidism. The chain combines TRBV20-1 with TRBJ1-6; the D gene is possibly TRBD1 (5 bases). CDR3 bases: TGCAGTGCTAGACAGGGACGGCGATGCCACTTT. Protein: CSARQGRRCHF.